One and the same sample provided the 16 T cell receptor beta chains below, sequenced in a study of cytomegalovirus exposure and HLA in healthy donors. The PCR had 60 Vbeta and 13 Jbeta primers. The table came from immunoSEQ multiplex PCR; TCRdb's copy has only in-frame clones and leaves some out. Of roughly 60,000 clones in the sample, approximately 70% were seen once. Material: PBMCs. Every receptor here comes from a woman in her fifties or sixties in good health and CMV-seropositive.

This rearrangement joins TRBV7-9 to TRBJ2-7, with 9 bases fitting TRBD1. Per germline, CDR1 SEHNR and CDR2 FQNEAQ (reference sequence). The V and J ends lost 5 bases and 3 bases, in that order; junction bases with no gene match: 11. The length of the CDR3 is 16 residues. CDR3 protein: CASSTTSQGARYEQYF. CDR3 in DNA: TGTGCCAGCAGCACGACTTCACAGGGGGCTCGCTACGAGCAGTACTTC.

V gene TRBV7-2 combines with J gene TRBJ1-1; 7 bases line up with TRBD1. Trimming at V came to 6 bases and at J to 1 base, leaving 11 bases not matched to a gene. This CDR3 comprises 16 residues. Germline assignment: CDR1 SGHTA and CDR2 FQGNSA. CDR3: CASRLSTGVGNTEAFF. CDR3 nucleotide sequence: TGTGCCAGCAGGCTTTCTACAGGGGTGGGGAACACTGAAGCTTTCTTT.

This clone showed up just once. The chain uses TRBV14 and TRBJ1-2; D is possibly TRBD1 (6 bases). V was trimmed by 5 bases and J by 3 bases, leaving 13 bases between them. Germline lookup yields CDR1 SGHDN and CDR2 FVKESK. CDR3 length equals 14 residues. The chain's CDR3 is CASSSRTAHYGYTF. The CDR3 region has the DNA TGTGCCAGCAGCTCTCGGACAGCCCACTATGGCTACACCTTC.

The genes are TRBV9 and TRBJ1-1; 12 nucleotides align to TRBD1. Germline V lookup: CDR1 SGDLS, CDR2 YYNGEE. The V gene end was trimmed by 1 base and the J gene end by 2 bases; junction bases not matched to a gene: 9. There are 18 residues in the CDR3. The CDR3 loop is CASSVLSRDRGLNTEAFF. The CDR3 nucleotides are TGTGCCAGCAGCGTATTATCTAGGGACAGGGGGCTAAACACTGAAGCTTTCTTT.

The chain carries TRBV7-9 and TRBJ2-7, with TRBD1 identical over 9 bases. The CDR3 is made up of 14 amino acids. Germline V CDR1 and CDR2: SEHNR, FQNEAQ (reference sequence). With V trimmed by 1 base and J by 3 bases, 1 base remained unmatched. CDR3 DNA sequence: TGTGCCAGCAGCTTAGGGGACAGGGTCTACGAGCAGTACTTC. Its protein product is CASSLGDRVYEQYF.

This clone was observed a single time. The chain carries TRBV19 and TRBJ2-3, with 10 bases lining up with TRBD1. Trimming took 1 base from V and 4 from J; bases not matched to a gene: 2. Germline V CDR1 and CDR2: LNHDA, SQIVND (reference sequence). The CDR3 sequence is 15 residues long. The CDR3 DNA reads TGTGCCAGTAGTATAGTCGGGACAGGGGCAGATACGCAGTATTTT. This codes for CASSIVGTGADTQYF.

The genes are TRBV5-1 and TRBJ2-7, with a weak D call TRBD1 (6 bases). This CDR3 spans 14 amino acids. Germline CDR1 and CDR2: SGHRS and YFSETQ. Trimming left V 0 bases short and J 4 bases short, with 11 bases between. The CDR3 here is CASSLDGQQYEQYF. Written as DNA, the CDR3 is TGCGCCAGCAGCTTGGATGGACAGCAGTACGAGCAGTACTTC. Complete variable domain (other parts from reference TRBV5-1 and TRBJ2-7): KAGVTQTPRYLIKTRGQQVTLSCSPISGHRSVSWYQQTPGQGLQFLFEYFSETQRNKGNFPGRFSGRQFSNSRSEMNVSTLELGDSALYLCASSLDGQQYEQYFGPGTRLTVT.

V gene TRBV18 combines with J gene TRBJ2-5; D unclear. The CDR3 extends over 14 amino acids. V lost 3 bases, J lost 6 bases, and 14 bases lay in between. The germline V gene has CDR1 KGHSH and CDR2 LQKENI. The chain's CDR3 is CASSPNQISKTQYF. The CDR3 DNA reads as TGTGCCAGCTCACCTAACCAGATTTCGAAGACCCAGTACTTC. Together with reference TRBV18 and TRBJ2-5, the CDR3 gives the full variable domain: NAGVMQNPRHLVRRRGQEARLRCSPMKGHSHVYWYRQLPEEGLKFMVYLQKENIIDESGMPKERFSAEFPKEGPSILRIQQVVRGDSAAYFCASSPNQISKTQYFGPGTRLLVL.

This rearrangement joins TRBV2 to TRBJ1-1, with D hard to call. Germline values: CDR1 SNHLY, CDR2 FYNNEI. This CDR3 is built from 13 residues. Trimming pared 8 bases from V and 1 base from J, leaving 11 bases between. The CDR3, as DNA: TGTGCCAGCGGCCAACAGTGGAACACTGAAGCTTTCTTT. Amino acids: CASGQQWNTEAFF.

The chain recombines TRBV11-2 with TRBJ2-1; a weak D match, TRBD2 (5 bases). Germline CDR1 reads SGHAT; CDR2 reads FQNNGV. The CDR3 has 12 amino acids. V shed 3 bases and J shed 8 bases, with 8 bases lying between them. The CDR3 region has the DNA TGTGCCAGCAGCTTTTGGGAGTATGAGCAGTTCTTC. Translating gives CASSFWEYEQFF.

This chain joins TRBV27 and TRBJ2-7; possible D gene TRBD2, 6 bases. V lost 2 bases to trimming and J lost 3 bases, with 14 bases between them. Per the germline V gene, CDR1 is MNHEY and CDR2 is SMNVEV (reference sequence). The CDR3 runs to 15 residues. CDR3 residues: CASSLGWGDGYEQYF. The CDR3 nucleotides are TGTGCCAGCAGTTTAGGGTGGGGGGACGGCTACGAGCAGTACTTC.

This chain links TRBV7-2 with TRBJ1-1; no clear D. V was shortened by 4 bases and J by 7 bases, with 22 bases between the two germline ends. The CDR3 length is 16 residues. Germline CDR1 reads SGHTA; CDR2 reads FQGNSA. This CDR3 reads CASSSGLRRLGVEAFF. Written as DNA, the CDR3 is TGTGCCAGCAGCTCTGGCCTCCGTCGGCTCGGAGTTGAAGCTTTCTTT.

The chain is built from TRBV2 and TRBJ1-1; 9 nucleotides agree with TRBD1. The CDR3 spans 13 residues. CDR1 SNHLY and CDR2 FYNNEI come from the germline V gene. The V and J ends lost 8 bases and 4 bases, in that order; junction bases with no gene match: 5. The CDR3 here is CASERDRATEAFF. In DNA form, the CDR3 reads TGTGCCAGCGAAAGGGACAGGGCCACTGAAGCTTTCTTT.

V gene TRBV28 combines with J gene TRBJ1-3; 9 nucleotides align to TRBD1. The germline V gene encodes CDR1 MDHEN and CDR2 SYDVKM. V lost 6 bases and J lost 9; bases outside the gene matches: 18. The CDR3 has 17 residues. This CDR3 reads CASRSSWIWDRVITIYF. The CDR3 DNA reads TGTGCCAGCAGGTCGTCTTGGATATGGGACAGGGTCATCACCATATATTTT. The full variable domain, rest sourced from reference TRBV28 and TRBJ1-3, is DVKVTQSSRYLVKRTGEKVFLECVQDMDHENMFWYRQDPGLGLRLIYFSYDVKMKEKGDIPEGYSVSREKKERFSLILESASTNQTSMYLCASRSSWIWDRVITIYFGEGSWLTVV.

This rearrangement joins TRBV4-3 to TRBJ1-5; tentatively, D is TRBD1 (5 bases). The CDR3 is 15 amino acids. V was shortened by 0 bases and J by 6 bases, with 12 bases between the two germline ends. The V gene's germline CDR1 is LGHNA and CDR2 YSLEER. This CDR3 reads CASSQDYQGSQPQHF. CDR3 DNA sequence: TGCGCCAGCAGCCAAGATTATCAGGGATCTCAGCCCCAGCATTTT.

The chain combines TRBV19 with TRBJ2-7; weak D call: TRBD2 (6 bases). Germline V gives CDR1 LNHDA, CDR2 SQIVND (reference sequence). This CDR3 has 14 residues. Trimming took off 6 bases at V and 4 bases at J, with 16 bases between the two ends. The CDR3 spells CASRSSGEGYEQYF. The CDR3 nucleotides read TGTGCCAGTAGGAGCTCGGGGGAAGGTTACGAGCAGTACTTC.